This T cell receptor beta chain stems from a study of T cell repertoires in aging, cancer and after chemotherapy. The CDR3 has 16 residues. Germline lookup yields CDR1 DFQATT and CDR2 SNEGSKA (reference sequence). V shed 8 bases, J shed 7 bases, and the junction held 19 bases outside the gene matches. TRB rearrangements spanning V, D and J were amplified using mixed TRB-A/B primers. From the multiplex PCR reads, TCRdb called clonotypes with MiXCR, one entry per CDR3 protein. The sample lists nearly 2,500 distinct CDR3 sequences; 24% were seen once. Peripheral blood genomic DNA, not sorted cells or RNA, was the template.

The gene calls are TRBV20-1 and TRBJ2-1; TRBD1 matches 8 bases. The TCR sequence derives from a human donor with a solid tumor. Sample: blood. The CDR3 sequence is CSPGRGRPLGRNEQFF. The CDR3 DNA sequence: TGCAGTCCCGGCAGGGGGCGTCCTTTAGGGAGGAATGAGCAGTTCTTC.